These 30 T cell receptor beta chains share one sample of origin, sequenced in a study of shared clonotypes between healthy human individuals (dated by TCRdb to 2020 to 2022). Library creation used the immunoSEQ multiplex PCR assay. Drawn from immuneACCESS, this table holds only the in-frame rearrangements with V and J called that TCRdb kept. Clones are partly lost; checked studies trace under half to an unresolved V gene and leave the rest unexplained. Across this sample there are roughly 1,500,000 clones, with 95% to 99% seen only once. Roughly 0.45% of the sample belongs to the ten largest clones. The sequenced sample was naive CD4+ T cells sorted from blood. The cell subset or site label here, explained by the study, means: CD45RA+ positively selected. The receptor set was obtained from a young man in good health.

The rearrangement uses TRBV5-1 and TRBJ2-6; tentative D call: TRBD1 (6 bases). Germline V gives CDR1 SGHRS, CDR2 YFSETQ. V was trimmed by 4 bases and J by 0 bases, leaving 23 bases between them. This CDR3 region has 20 residues. The CDR3 bases are TGCGCCAGCAGCCCCCGAGGGACATTCCATACCCCCTCTGGGGCCAACGTCCTGACTTTC. It encodes CASSPRGTFHTPSGANVLTF.

J is TRBJ2-5 and V is TRBV6-6; D uncertain. Germline V gene lookup returns CDR1 MNHNY and CDR2 SVGAGI (reference sequence). V gave up 6 bases and J gave up 1 base, with 12 bases separating them. The CDR3 totals 14 residues. CDR3 sequence: CASSPTPTQETQYF. CDR3 nucleotide sequence: TGTGCCAGCAGCCCGACCCCGACCCAAGAGACCCAGTACTTC.

This chain joins TRBV19 and TRBJ1-5; TRBD1 is a possible D gene (5 bases). This CDR3 has 15 residues. Germline assignment: CDR1 LNHDA and CDR2 SQIVND (reference sequence). V shed 3 bases and J shed 5 bases, with 14 bases lying between them. The CDR3 DNA reads TGTGCCAGTAGTATGGTCAGGGCGACTCATCAGCCCCAGCATTTT. This translates into CASSMVRATHQPQHF.

The V call is TRBV6-5, the J call TRBJ2-7; TRBD2 might be the D (6 bases). The CDR3 is 15 amino acids. The germline V gene encodes CDR1 MNHEY and CDR2 SVGAGI. Trimming pared 2 bases from V and 4 bases from J, leaving 15 bases between. CDR3 loop: CASSYRGLTNYEQYF. CDR3 nucleotide sequence: TGTGCCAGCAGTTACCGCGGACTAACGAATTACGAGCAGTACTTC.

The chain employs TRBV15 and TRBJ2-5; TRBD2 matches at 9 bases. J gave up 2 bases and V 1 base, and 8 bases lay outside the gene matches. The CDR3 runs 17 residues. Germline loops: CDR1 LNHNV, CDR2 YYDKDF (reference sequence). The DNA of the CDR3 is TGTGCCACCAGCAGAGTCCGTAGGACTAGCGCACAAGAGACCCAGTACTTC. Translation gives CATSRVRRTSAQETQYF.

The rearrangement links TRBV28 to TRBJ2-7; D is unresolved. CDR1 MDHEN and CDR2 SYDVKM come from the germline V gene. V was shortened by 4 bases and J by 4 bases, with 23 bases between the two germline ends. The CDR3 spans 17 residues. Here the CDR3 DNA reads TGTGCCAGCAGTTCCCCGGGTGGGGTCGGGCGAATATACGAGCAGTACTTC. Translation: CASSSPGGVGRIYEQYF.

The rearrangement joins TRBV5-1 to TRBJ2-1; D perhaps matches TRBD2 (5 bases). Germline CDR1 reads SGHRS; CDR2 reads YFSETQ. The CDR3 covers 14 residues. V was clipped by 4 bases and J by 5 bases, with 13 bases between them. DNA for the CDR3: TGCGCCAGCAGCGAATGGACTCGGAACAATGAGCAGTTCTTC. Encoded protein: CASSEWTRNNEQFF.

This chain uses TRBV19 with TRBJ2-3; TRBD1 matches 8 bases. This CDR3 is 16 amino acids long. Germline V CDR1 and CDR2: LNHDA, SQIVND (reference sequence). After removal of 6 bases from V and 1 base from J, the junction contained 9 bases not matched to a gene. In DNA, the CDR3 is TGTGCCAGTAGAACCCAAGACAGGGGAGGCACAGATACGCAGTATTTT. It is translated as CASRTQDRGGTDTQYF.

The V call is TRBV20-1, the J call TRBJ2-3; D is uncertain. CDR3 length: 11 amino acids. V was pared by 0 bases and J by 8 bases, with 6 bases between. The germline CDR1 and CDR2 sequences are DFQATT and SNEGSKA (reference sequence). This CDR3 reads CSARDPPTQYF. The CDR3 nucleotides are TGCAGTGCTAGAGATCCCCCTACGCAGTATTTT.

The gene calls are TRBV13 and TRBJ2-1; D may be TRBD2 (6 bases). With 5 bases removed from V and 10 bases from J, the gap between germline ends came to 12 bases. CDR3 length equals 12 residues. CDR1 and CDR2 from the germline V gene are PRHDT and FYEKMQ (reference sequence). CDR3 residues: CASSPSSVEQFF. The DNA of the CDR3 is TGTGCCAGCAGCCCCTCTAGCGTAGAGCAGTTCTTC.

CDR3 amino acids: CSVGTGEGYTF. The CDR3 coding sequence is TGCAGCGTTGGGACAGGGGAGGGCTACACCTTC. The chain joins TRBV29-1 to TRBJ1-2; 9 positions agree with TRBD1. The V and J ends lost 4 bases and 8 bases, in that order; junction bases with no gene match: 2. This CDR3 has 11 amino acids. Germline CDR1 and CDR2: SQVTM and ANQGSEA.

This clone appeared a single time. The J gene is TRBJ2-1, the V gene TRBV9; D remains ambiguous. CDR1 SGDLS and CDR2 YYNGEE come from the germline V gene. This CDR3 is built from 16 residues. The germline V and J ends were trimmed by 0 bases and 3 bases, with 13 bases remaining between them. The CDR3 DNA sequence: TGTGCCAGCAGCGTAGGGTTCCCGGACCTCTACAATGAGCAGTTCTTC. It translates to CASSVGFPDLYNEQFF.

This clone was recorded once. The chain links TRBV4-1 to TRBJ1-2, with a possible D match to TRBD1 (5 bases). V gave up 2 bases and J gave up 5 bases, with 6 bases separating them. CDR1 is MGHRA and CDR2 is YSYEKL in the germline V gene. The CDR3 runs 12 residues. The chain's CDR3 is CASSQTGYGYTF. The CDR3 DNA follows: TGCGCCAGCAGCCAAACAGGATATGGCTACACCTTC.

This chain connects TRBV4-3 to TRBJ2-1; unclear D gene. V was trimmed by 0 bases and J by 0 bases, leaving 18 bases between them. Germline CDR1 LGHNA, CDR2 YSLEER. CDR3 length: 19 residues. CDR3 region: CASSQEGRRSASSYNEQFF. For the CDR3, the DNA is TGCGCCAGCAGCCAAGAAGGCCGCCGAAGCGCCAGCTCCTACAATGAGCAGTTCTTC.

The chain recombines TRBV10-3 with TRBJ2-1; D may be TRBD2 (5 bases). Germline lookup yields CDR1 ENHRY and CDR2 SYGVKD. The CDR3 contains 12 residues. V was shortened by 6 bases and J by 6 bases, with 9 bases between the two germline ends. CDR3 coding DNA: TGTGCCATCAGCACTAGGAGCAATGAGCAGTTCTTC. This encodes CAISTRSNEQFF.

The chain joins TRBV10-3 to TRBJ1-1, with D uncertain. V lost 0 bases to trimming and J lost 4 bases, with 6 bases between them. There are 13 residues in the CDR3. Germline CDR1 ENHRY, CDR2 SYGVKD. The CDR3 coding sequence is TGTGCCATCAGTGAGTCGCAGTCCACTGAAGCTTTCTTT. It yields the protein CAISESQSTEAFF.

V gene TRBV6-5 combines with J gene TRBJ2-7; no clear D. The germline V and J ends were trimmed by 5 bases and 3 bases, with 5 bases remaining between them. The germline CDR1 and CDR2 sequences are MNHEY and SVGAGI. The CDR3 is 11 amino acids. Here the CDR3 reads CASSLHYEQYF. The CDR3 DNA reads TGTGCCAGCAGTCTTCACTACGAGCAGTACTTC.

V is TRBV5-1 and J is TRBJ1-1; D is possibly TRBD1 (5 bases). V was shortened by 4 bases and J by 4 bases, with 11 bases between the two germline ends. Germline V CDR1 and CDR2: SGHRS, YFSETQ. This CDR3 spans 13 amino acids. CDR3 loop: CASSTDTITEAFF. CDR3 DNA: TGCGCCAGCAGCACGGACACAATCACTGAAGCTTTCTTT.

The chain links TRBV11-2 to TRBJ2-4; tentatively, D is TRBD1 or TRBD2 (5 bases each). With 5 bases removed from V and 6 bases from J, the gap between germline ends came to 17 bases. This CDR3 spans 15 amino acids. The V gene's germline CDR1 is SGHAT and CDR2 FQNNGV. The CDR3 spells CASSLLGAGRNIQYF. In DNA form, the CDR3 reads TGTGCCAGCAGCCTCCTCGGGGCAGGGAGAAACATTCAGTACTTC.

CDR3 amino acids: CASSLEFSNQPQHF. As DNA, the CDR3 is TGTGCCAGCAGTTTGGAGTTTAGCAATCAGCCCCAGCATTTT. The chain carries TRBV28 and TRBJ1-5, with no clear D. There are 14 residues in the CDR3. V lost 3 bases and J 0 bases, leaving 6 bases between the germline ends. CDR1 is MDHEN and CDR2 is SYDVKM in the germline V gene.

J is TRBJ2-1 and V is TRBV6-5; possibly TRBD2 for D (6 bases). Per germline, CDR1 MNHEY and CDR2 SVGAGI. The length of the CDR3 is 14 residues. The ends were cut back, 7 bases at V and 7 bases at J, with 17 bases in the middle. CDR3 in amino acids: CASISFGGENEQFF. In nucleotides, the CDR3 is TGTGCCAGCATTAGCTTCGGGGGTGAGAATGAGCAGTTCTTC.

The rearrangement uses TRBV7-9 and TRBJ2-1, with TRBD2 identical over 8 bases. The germline gives CDR1 SEHNR, CDR2 FQNEAQ (reference sequence). The CDR3 totals 16 residues. V shed 5 bases, J shed 6 bases, and the junction held 12 bases outside the gene matches. Here the CDR3 reads CASSPRTSSSFNEQFF. The DNA for the CDR3 is TGTGCCAGCAGCCCTAGGACTAGCAGCTCGTTCAATGAGCAGTTCTTC.

The chain combines TRBV7-2 with TRBJ2-6; D not certain. V lost 2 bases and J 2 bases, leaving 7 bases between the germline ends. Germline loops: CDR1 SGHTA, CDR2 FQGNSA. The CDR3 covers 15 residues. CDR3 sequence: CASSLNLPGANVLTF. CDR3 nucleotide sequence: TGTGCCAGCAGCTTAAACCTACCTGGGGCCAACGTCCTGACTTTC.

The rearrangement links TRBV6-1 to TRBJ2-3; D ambiguous. Germline V gene lookup returns CDR1 MNHNS and CDR2 SASEGT. Trimming removed 7 bases at V and 2 bases at J, with 13 bases between. The CDR3 contains 14 residues. CDR3 DNA sequence: TGTGCCAGCACCCTTGGGTACCCCACAGATACGCAGTATTTT. It specifies CASTLGYPTDTQYF.

The chain links TRBV2 to TRBJ2-2; 12 bases are shared with TRBD1. The CDR3 extends over 15 amino acids. The V gene's germline CDR1 is SNHLY and CDR2 FYNNEI. The V segment lost 7 bases and the J segment 6 bases; nucleotides outside the gene matches: 6. The CDR3 sequence is CASNRGTGGSGELFF. In nucleotides, the CDR3 is TGTGCCAGCAATCGCGGGACAGGGGGCTCCGGGGAGCTGTTTTTT.

This clone was recorded once. The rearrangement uses TRBV7-3 and TRBJ2-3; 13 bases match TRBD2. The CDR3 has 16 residues. Germline assignment: CDR1 SGHTA and CDR2 FQGTGA. V trimming: 0 bases; J trimming: 6 bases; junction bases outside the gene matches: 3. The CDR3 DNA follows: TGTGCCAGCAGCTTAACAGGACTAGCGGGAGCTGATACGCAGTATTTT. Its protein product is CASSLTGLAGADTQYF.

This chain links TRBV11-2 with TRBJ1-1, with D perhaps TRBD1 (6 bases). Trimming shortened V by 5 bases and J by 6 bases, and 16 bases separated the two germline ends. The CDR3 contains 14 residues. Germline CDR1 SGHAT, CDR2 FQNNGV. As DNA, the CDR3 is TGTGCCAGCAGCCACCCTCGGGGGGGCGCTGAAGCTTTCTTT. It is translated as CASSHPRGGAEAFF.

This sequence joins TRBV11-3 and TRBJ2-3, with D possibly called TRBD1 or TRBD2 (6 bases each). The CDR3 contains 15 residues. Germline CDR1 is SGHNT and CDR2 is YENEEA. Trimming took 5 bases from V and 3 from J, leaving 15 bases between them. As DNA, the CDR3 is TGTGCCAGCAGCCGCGCTGGAGGGGGTACAGATACGCAGTATTTT. As protein: CASSRAGGGTDTQYF. Together with reference TRBV11-3 and TRBJ2-3, the CDR3 gives the full variable domain: EAGVVQSPRYKIIEKKQPVAFWCNPISGHNTLYWYLQNLGQGPELLIRYENEEAVDDSQLPKDRFSAERLKGVDSTLKIQPAELGDSAVYLCASSRAGGGTDTQYFGPGTRLTVL.

The V gene is TRBV15, the J gene TRBJ1-1, with TRBD1 as a possible D gene (5 bases). The V end was cut by 2 bases, the J end by 1 base, with 11 bases between. The CDR3 runs 15 residues. Germline-derived CDR1 and CDR2 are LNHNV and YYDKDF (reference sequence). This CDR3 reads CATSRPGLTNTEAFF. The DNA of the CDR3 is TGTGCCACCAGCAGACCGGGACTTACGAACACTGAAGCTTTCTTT.

The V and J genes are TRBV9 and TRBJ2-3, with a possible D match to TRBD1 (5 bases). V lost 3 bases and J lost 0, with 20 bases in between. Germline CDR1 reads SGDLS; CDR2 reads YYNGEE. This CDR3 is 18 amino acids long. This CDR3 is CASSEEGVLAASTDTQYF. Written as DNA, the CDR3 is TGTGCCAGCAGCGAAGAAGGGGTCTTGGCGGCTAGCACAGATACGCAGTATTTT.